A single T cell receptor (beta chain) is shown here with its context. The entry originates in a study of shared clonotypes between healthy human individuals. The repertoire was sequenced with immunoSEQ multiplex PCR; TCRdb's copy has only in-frame clones and lacks some. The top ten hold 10% to 15% of the sample, which has about 490,000 clones, less than 80% seen once. Germline V CDR1 and CDR2: SGHRS, YFSETQ. This CDR3 has 15 residues. The V end was cut by 1 base, the J end by 2 bases, with 12 bases between. Sequences were obtained from PBMCs. The rearrangement joins TRBV5-1 to TRBJ2-5; D is unresolved. The clonotype comes from a woman in her thirties or forties in good health. Some clones in this sample may be carry-over from other donors' samples. This CDR3 is CASSLLAQTQETQYF. As DNA, the CDR3 is TGCGCCAGCAGCTTGTTGGCCCAGACACAAGAGACCCAGTACTTC.